This passage covers 16 T cell receptor beta chains from one sample sequenced in a study of cytomegalovirus exposure and HLA in healthy donors. Researchers ran the PCR with 60 Vbeta and 13 Jbeta primers. Profiling relied on immunoSEQ multiplex PCR, and the TCRdb table lists in-frame clones only, not all of them. Altogether about 200,000 clones are present, 70% to 80% being singletons, with the ten largest covering approximately 14%. Sequenced: PBMCs. Receptors were obtained from a woman in her twenties or thirties in good health and CMV-seropositive.

This clone was seen repeatedly, ten times or more. The chain uses TRBV6-6 and TRBJ2-2, with D possibly matching TRBD1 (5 bases). Germline-derived CDR1 and CDR2 are MNHNY and SVGAGI (reference sequence). This CDR3 spans 12 amino acids. Deletions cut 6 bases from V and 6 bases from J, with 8 bases between. This CDR3 is CASSPTAGELFF. The CDR3 coding sequence is TGTGCCAGCAGCCCGACAGCCGGGGAGCTGTTTTTT.

This rearrangement joins TRBV19 to TRBJ1-5; TRBD1 might be the D (6 bases). CDR3 length: 15 residues. CDR1 LNHDA and CDR2 SQIVND come from the germline V gene (reference sequence). The V and J ends lost 6 bases and 0 bases respectively, with 12 bases between them. CDR3 sequence: CASRPGQYSNQPQHF. The CDR3 DNA reads TGTGCCAGTAGACCCGGACAGTATAGCAATCAGCCCCAGCATTTT.

J is TRBJ2-3 and V is TRBV11-1; a weak D match, TRBD2 (6 bases). This CDR3 has 14 residues. In germline, CDR1 is SGHAT, CDR2 FQDESV (reference sequence). The V end was cut by 5 bases, the J end by 3 bases, with 12 bases between. CDR3 sequence reads: CASSPGVATDTQYF. In DNA form, the CDR3 reads TGTGCCAGCAGCCCGGGGGTAGCGACAGATACGCAGTATTTT. Complete variable domain (other parts from reference TRBV11-1 and TRBJ2-3): EAEVAQSPRYKITEKSQAVAFWCDPISGHATLYWYRQILGQGPELLVQFQDESVVDDSQLPKDRFSAERLKGVDSTLKIQPAELGDSAMYLCASSPGVATDTQYFGPGTRLTVL.

The chain is built from TRBV2 and TRBJ1-6; D not certain. In germline, CDR1 is SNHLY, CDR2 FYNNEI. The CDR3 spans 13 residues. The ends were cut back, 4 bases at V and 9 bases at J, with 10 bases in the middle. The CDR3 sequence is CASSVAAVSPLHF. CDR3 DNA sequence: TGTGCCAGCAGTGTGGCAGCGGTTTCACCCCTCCACTTT.

V and J are TRBV5-1 and TRBJ2-3; D might be TRBD1 (6 bases). Trimming pared 0 bases from V and 4 bases from J, leaving 9 bases between. This CDR3 has 14 residues. CDR1 SGHRS and CDR2 YFSETQ come from the germline V gene. The CDR3 sequence: CASSLDRVADTQYF. The CDR3 coding sequence is TGCGCCAGCAGCTTGGACAGGGTGGCAGATACGCAGTATTTT. The whole variable domain, filled in from reference TRBV5-1 and TRBJ2-3, reads KAGVTQTPRYLIKTRGQQVTLSCSPISGHRSVSWYQQTPGQGLQFLFEYFSETQRNKGNFPGRFSGRQFSNSRSEMNVSTLELGDSALYLCASSLDRVADTQYFGPGTRLTVL.

V is TRBV11-1 and J is TRBJ1-2; D possibly corresponds to TRBD1 (6 bases). Trimming removed 4 bases from V and 5 bases from J, with 14 bases in between. In germline, CDR1 is SGHAT, CDR2 FQDESV (reference sequence). This CDR3 has 14 residues. As DNA, the CDR3 is TGTGCCAGCAGCTCACCCGGGACACCATATGGCTACACCTTC. Protein: CASSSPGTPYGYTF.

This rearrangement joins TRBV4-1 to TRBJ1-4; 7 nucleotides agree with TRBD1. V lost 3 bases, J lost 8 bases, and 21 bases stayed unmatched. CDR1 MGHRA and CDR2 YSYEKL come from the germline V gene. The CDR3 spans 19 residues. Here the CDR3 reads CASSQTTGGGRMGREKLFF. DNA of the CDR3: TGCGCCAGCAGCCAGACGACCGGAGGGGGCAGGATGGGCCGCGAAAAACTGTTTTTT.

V usage is TRBV19 and J usage is TRBJ2-3, with D perhaps TRBD2 (5 bases). The CDR3 extends over 14 amino acids. The germline V and J ends were trimmed by 2 bases and 2 bases, with 8 bases remaining between them. CDR1 LNHDA and CDR2 SQIVND come from the germline V gene (reference sequence). The CDR3 DNA follows: TGTGCCAGTAGTATATCCGGGATCACAGATACGCAGTATTTT. It codes for CASSISGITDTQYF. Combining the CDR3 with reference TRBV19 and TRBJ2-3 gives the whole variable domain DGGITQSPKYLFRKEGQNVTLSCEQNLNHDAMYWYRQDPGQGLRLIYYSQIVNDFQKGDIAEGYSVSREKKESFPLTVTSAQKNPTAFYLCASSISGITDTQYFGPGTRLTVL.

J is TRBJ1-1 and V is TRBV11-2, with a tentative D call TRBD1 (6 bases). V lost 0 bases, J lost 6 bases, and 17 bases lay in between. CDR3 length: 16 amino acids. CDR1 and CDR2 (germline): SGHAT, FQNNGV. As DNA, the CDR3 is TGTGCCAGCAGCTTAGAGCCTGGTGGGGGCCGCTCTGAAGCTTTCTTT. Translating it yields CASSLEPGGGRSEAFF.

This clone has a single count. V is TRBV2 and J is TRBJ1-2; D is ambiguous. Germline V gene lookup returns CDR1 SNHLY and CDR2 FYNNEI. This CDR3 comprises 14 residues. V dropped 7 bases and J dropped 4 bases, with 16 bases sitting between them. The CDR3 region is CASTGEGWAYGYTF. In DNA form, the CDR3 reads TGTGCCAGCACCGGGGAGGGTTGGGCCTATGGCTACACCTTC.

The chain employs TRBV28 and TRBJ2-7, with TRBD1 matching over 7 bases. Germline CDR1 MDHEN, CDR2 SYDVKM. The V gene end was trimmed by 7 bases and the J gene end by 2 bases; junction bases not matched to a gene: 2. The CDR3 consists of 12 residues. CDR3 DNA: TGTGCCAGCATAGGGGGCCCCTACGAGCAGTACTTC. Protein sequence: CASIGGPYEQYF.

The rearrangement joins TRBV4-2 to TRBJ1-5; 7 bases fit TRBD1. The V and J ends lost 0 bases and 3 bases, in that order; junction bases with no gene match: 2. CDR1 is LGHNA and CDR2 is YNFKEQ in the germline V gene. The CDR3 length is 15 residues. The CDR3 sequence is CASSQDTGDNQPQHF. CDR3 nucleotides: TGTGCCAGCAGCCAAGATACAGGGGACAATCAGCCCCAGCATTTT.

V and J are TRBV14 and TRBJ1-6; TRBD1 agrees at 8 bases. Germline CDR1 and CDR2: SGHDN and FVKESK. CDR3 length: 17 residues. Losses at the gene ends were 1 base for V and 4 bases for J; bases not matched to a gene: 6. The CDR3 region is CASSQAHRGVYNSPLHF. CDR3 coding DNA: TGTGCCAGCAGCCAAGCTCACAGGGGGGTTTATAATTCACCCCTCCACTTT.

The CDR3 DNA reads TGTGCCAGCAGCGTAGGACAGACAGGCACCTACAATGAGCAGTTCTTC. It translates to CASSVGQTGTYNEQFF. The gene calls are TRBV9 and TRBJ2-1, with a weak D call TRBD1 (6 bases). Germline CDR1 SGDLS, CDR2 YYNGEE. The CDR3 length is 16 residues. Trimming left V 0 bases short and J 2 bases short, with 12 bases between.

This chain links TRBV4-2 with TRBJ2-3; 10 bases align to TRBD2. CDR1 LGHNA and CDR2 YNFKEQ come from the germline V gene. With V trimmed by 4 bases and J by 5 bases, 12 bases remained unmatched. The CDR3 is 17 residues long. CDR3 DNA: TGTGCCAGCAGCCCCCTCGGGGCCCTAGCGGGAGTAGATACGCAGTATTTT. Translation: CASSPLGALAGVDTQYF.

This clone has a handful of counts. This chain uses TRBV4-3 with TRBJ1-1, with TRBD1 as a possible D gene (6 bases). V was trimmed by 2 bases and J by 0 bases, leaving 16 bases between them. The CDR3 contains 17 residues. Germline loops: CDR1 LGHNA, CDR2 YSLEER. The CDR3 sequence is CASSQIPRTDLNTEAFF. CDR3 in DNA: TGCGCCAGCAGCCAAATTCCCCGGACAGATCTGAACACTGAAGCTTTCTTT.